The source of this T cell receptor (beta chain) is a study of blood T cell repertoires in COVID-19 (dated by TCRdb to 2020 to 2021). Describing the broader study: Collaborator samples came from the United States, Italy and Spain and covered acute and convalescent phases of COVID-19. The material from the prospective study consisted of cDNA or gDNA derived from T cells, B-cell-depleted T cells, or PBMCs. Deeply sampled blood TCRbeta repertoires from subjects exposed to, actively infected with, or recovered from COVID-19 were included in the dataset. The repertoires were released in a freely available public database meant as a resource for research on the immune response to SARS-CoV-2. The samples were drawn from the first 160 participants of the ongoing ImmuneRACE study and from under 1,500 subjects provided by 6 global collaborators. The sample metadata nearly always contained a de-identified subject ID, COVID-19 status, age in years and sex. Where available, HLA class I and class II types were obtained from metadata supplied by the sample provider rather than from assay-based typing. What the work shows at the level of the full study, not this receptor alone: The amount of clinical and demographic metadata varied by source and participant and was provided uncurated.

Whole blood was collected in K2EDTA tubes by collaborating institutions according to the institutions' own protocols. For TCRbeta analysis, collaborators shipped samples in one of three forms: frozen whole blood, isolated PBMCs, or DNA extracted from either of those sample types. TCRbeta CDR3 regions were amplified from genomic DNA using the immunoSEQ Assay, a bias-controlled multiplex PCR. The paper's data handling went like this. Nucleated cell counts per sample were estimated from amplification of reference gene primers within the assay. To quantify the absolute abundance of each unique TCRbeta CDR3 rearrangement, sequence reads were collapsed and filtered. Productive Simpson clonality was computed per sample as the square root of Simpson's diversity index over productive rearrangements. TCRdb re-hosts the immuneACCESS table, in-frame sequences only. Its copies lack some clones; in the studies checked, an unresolved V gene accounts for under half of them, and the cause for the rest is not known. V, J and clone size are taken as reported in that table, and D and trimming were inferred from the DNA itself. The sample table shows 120,000 to 150,000 clones, and just under 90% are seen once. Clones ranked in the top ten supply over 8.5% of the sample.

This clone was detected only once. This receptor's antigen is unknown. The sample holds no much larger clone one base away, and base qualities are not on file. The CDR3 runs 14 amino acids, cysteine and phenylalanine included. The entry retains the CDR3 DNA only, 42 bases that are in frame from base 1. Trimming takes 4 bases from V and 4 bases from J, and the germline ends sit 14 bases apart. From the germline V gene, CDR1 is SGHVS and CDR2 is FQNEAQ. The sequencing input was peripheral blood. The source of this sequence is a woman in her 50s with active or convalescent COVID-19. The V gene is TRBV7-8 and the J gene is TRBJ2-7; a tentative D call is TRBD1 (7 bases match). The DNA sequence is as follows: TGTGCCAGCAGCTCGGGCGGGACAGCGTACGAGCAGTACTTC. It translates as CASSSGGTAYEQYF.